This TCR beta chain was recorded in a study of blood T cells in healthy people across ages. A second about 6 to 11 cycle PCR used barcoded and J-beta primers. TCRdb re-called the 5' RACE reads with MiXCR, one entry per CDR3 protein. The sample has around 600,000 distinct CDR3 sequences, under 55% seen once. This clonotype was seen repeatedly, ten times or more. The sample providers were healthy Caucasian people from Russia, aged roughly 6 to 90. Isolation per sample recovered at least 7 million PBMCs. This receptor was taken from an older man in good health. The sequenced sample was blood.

The CDR3 nucleotides read TGTGCCAGCAGCTTCAGGTACAATGAGCAGTTCTTC. Encoded protein: CASSFRYNEQFF. The chain uses TRBV7-2 and TRBJ2-1; no firm D call. Trimming took 3 bases from V and 4 from J, leaving 4 bases between them. Germline-derived CDR1 and CDR2 are SGHTA and FQGNSA. This CDR3 comprises 12 residues.